Each of the 31 T cell receptor beta chains below was sequenced from the same sample in a study of blood T cell repertoires in COVID-19. The assay was immunoSEQ multiplex PCR, and TCRdb's table has in-frame clones only and misses some. The sample has about 120,000 clones, 75% to 85% seen once. Specimen: peripheral blood. All receptors derive from a human donor in a cohort sampled during active COVID-19.

This chain connects TRBV2 to TRBJ2-3; D perhaps matches TRBD1 (6 bases). Trimming cost V 4 bases and J 3 bases, with 17 bases left between them. The CDR3 extends over 16 amino acids. Germline CDR1 is SNHLY and CDR2 is FYNNEI. The CDR3 loop reads CASSGTVIRGTDTQYF. The CDR3, as DNA: TGTGCCAGCAGTGGGACAGTCATAAGGGGGACAGATACGCAGTATTTT.

The J gene is TRBJ2-7, the V gene TRBV6-5, with TRBD1 identical over 11 bases. Germline V CDR1 and CDR2: MNHEY, SVGAGI. This CDR3 contains 13 residues. Trimming cost V 8 bases and J 6 bases; bases outside gene matches: 6. As DNA, the CDR3 is TGTGCCAGCTTGAGGACAGGGGGCGGCGAGCAGTACTTC. This gives the protein CASLRTGGGEQYF.

V and J are TRBV28 and TRBJ1-6; no definite D call. CDR1 MDHEN and CDR2 SYDVKM come from the germline V gene. The CDR3 spans 13 residues. V was clipped by 8 bases and J by 7 bases, with 12 bases between them. CDR3 protein: CASYNLGNSPLHF. Here the CDR3 DNA reads TGTGCCAGCTATAATCTAGGAAATTCACCCCTCCACTTT.

The chain employs TRBV7-2 and TRBJ2-1; D perhaps matches TRBD2 (6 bases). V was shortened by 3 bases and J by 3 bases, with 9 bases between the two germline ends. Looked up from germline, CDR1 is SGHTA and CDR2 is FQGNSA. The CDR3 has 14 residues. The CDR3 here is CASSFSGYYNEQFF. In DNA form, the CDR3 reads TGTGCCAGCAGCTTCAGCGGGTACTACAATGAGCAGTTCTTC.

This chain uses TRBV19 with TRBJ1-5, with D possibly TRBD1 on 5 matching bases. Trimming took off 5 bases at V and 6 bases at J, with 20 bases between the two ends. The CDR3 spans 16 residues. Germline CDR1 reads LNHDA; CDR2 reads SQIVND (reference sequence). This CDR3 is CASSGTQGVLGQPQHF. CDR3 coding DNA: TGTGCCAGTAGTGGGACTCAGGGTGTACTTGGTCAGCCCCAGCATTTT.

The chain uses TRBV27 and TRBJ2-2, with TRBD2 identical over 7 bases. J gave up 6 bases and V 5 bases, and 6 bases lay outside the gene matches. Germline V gene data show CDR1 as MNHEY and CDR2 as SMNVEV (reference sequence). The CDR3 runs 14 residues. As DNA, the CDR3 is TGTGCCAGCAGTCGAGCGGGGCATCCCGGGGAGCTGTTTTTT. It codes for CASSRAGHPGELFF.

The chain joins TRBV6-2 or TRBV6-3 to TRBJ2-5, with D tentatively TRBD1 (6 bases). The CDR3 runs 16 residues. V lost 4 bases and J 5 bases, leaving 20 bases between the germline ends. Germline assignment: CDR1 MNHEY and CDR2 SVGEGT. The CDR3 DNA is TGTGCCAGCAGTTCCGCCCCAGGCAGGGGCGGGGAGACCCAGTACTTC. This encodes CASSSAPGRGGETQYF.

The table lists this clone with a few counts. J is TRBJ2-7 and V is TRBV6-6; TRBD1 is a possible D gene (5 bases). Per germline, CDR1 MNHNY and CDR2 SVGAGI (reference sequence). The CDR3 totals 12 residues. V lost 4 bases to trimming and J lost 3 bases, with 7 bases between them. CDR3 region: CASSSQGYEQYF. The CDR3 nucleotides read TGTGCCAGCAGTTCCCAGGGCTACGAGCAGTACTTC.

The chain employs TRBV3-1 (or the pseudogene TRBV3-2) and TRBJ2-3; 12 bases fit TRBD2. Trimming took 0 bases from V and 0 from J; bases not matched to a gene: 7. This CDR3 contains 19 residues. Per germline, CDR1 LGHDT and CDR2 YNNKEL (reference sequence). CDR3 bases: TGTGCCAGCAGCCAAGACTGGCTAGCGGGGGGGCCGAGCACAGATACGCAGTATTTT. This sequence encodes CASSQDWLAGGPSTDTQYF.

The chain combines TRBV28 with TRBJ2-1; 13 bases line up with TRBD2. The ends lost 5 bases at V and 5 bases at J; junction bases unmatched: 3. Per the germline V gene, CDR1 is MDHEN and CDR2 is SYDVKM. The CDR3 runs 15 residues. The CDR3 DNA follows: TGTGCCAGCAGTCTAGGGACTAGCGGGGACAATGAGCAGTTCTTC. Protein product: CASSLGTSGDNEQFF. The full variable domain, its missing parts supplied by reference TRBV28 and TRBJ2-1, is DVKVTQSSRYLVKRTGEKVFLECVQDMDHENMFWYRQDPGLGLRLIYFSYDVKMKEKGDIPEGYSVSREKKERFSLILESASTNQTSMYLCASSLGTSGDNEQFFGPGTRLTVL.

The J gene is TRBJ1-1, the V gene TRBV7-9, with D possibly TRBD1 on 5 matching bases. This CDR3 contains 13 residues. Germline V gene lookup returns CDR1 SEHNR and CDR2 FQNEAQ (reference sequence). Trimming took off 5 bases at V and 2 bases at J, with 9 bases between the two ends. The CDR3 reads CASSLDSNTEAFF. The CDR3 region has the DNA TGTGCCAGCAGCCTAGACAGTAACACTGAAGCTTTCTTT.

This clone was observed once. The chain combines TRBV19 with TRBJ1-4; TRBD1 matches at 10 bases. The CDR3 length is 13 residues. CDR1 is LNHDA, CDR2 SQIVND, per germline (reference sequence). Trimming took 8 bases from V and 7 from J; bases not matched to a gene: 4. The DNA for the CDR3 is TGTGCCAGTCGGGACAGGGGCTCTGAAAAACTGTTTTTT. This codes for CASRDRGSEKLFF.

The genes are TRBV6-5 and TRBJ1-5; D remains ambiguous. Between the trimmed V and J ends, which lost 7 bases and 4 bases, there was a span of 17 bases. Germline assignment: CDR1 MNHEY and CDR2 SVGAGI. There are 15 residues in the CDR3. CDR3 residues: CASKGDRSGNQPQHF. DNA for the CDR3: TGTGCCAGCAAGGGTGACCGGTCGGGGAATCAGCCCCAGCATTTT.

In DNA, the CDR3 is TGTGCCAGCAGCGACACAATAGGGGGAGTCTCCGGGGAGCTGTTTTTT. Translated: CASSDTIGGVSGELFF. The J gene is TRBJ2-2, the V gene TRBV11-3, with D possibly being TRBD1 (6 bases). The V and J ends lost 5 bases and 6 bases respectively, with 19 bases between them. The germline V gene encodes CDR1 SGHNT and CDR2 YENEEA. The CDR3 is 16 residues long.

The rearrangement links TRBV5-3 to TRBJ2-5, with D maybe TRBD1 (6 bases). TRBV5-3 is flagged as an ORF with uncertain function. The CDR3 runs 14 residues. V was pared by 4 bases and J by 1 base, with 11 bases between. Written as DNA, the CDR3 is TGTGCCAGAAGCCCGACAGGAACCCAAGAGACCCAGTACTTC. Protein product: CARSPTGTQETQYF.

This clone was counted a single time. The gene calls are TRBV28 and TRBJ1-2; the match to TRBD1 covers 7 bases. V dropped 3 bases and J dropped 7; count of bases not matched to a gene: 11. Germline lookup yields CDR1 MDHEN and CDR2 SYDVKM. CDR3 length: 15 residues. This CDR3 reads CASSFLEGAIGGYTF. The CDR3 bases are TGTGCCAGCAGTTTTTTGGAGGGGGCCATAGGTGGCTACACCTTC.

The chain carries TRBV6-6 and TRBJ2-5, with 7 positions matching TRBD2. Germline V CDR1 and CDR2: MNHNY, SVGAGI (reference sequence). Unmatched junction bases numbered 10, after V lost 6 bases and J lost 3 bases. CDR3 length: 15 amino acids. DNA for the CDR3: TGTGCCAGCAGCCTAGGGAGGGTGGACAAAGAGACCCAGTACTTC. It translates to CASSLGRVDKETQYF.

This chain connects TRBV11-2 to TRBJ1-6, with 8 bases matching TRBD1. CDR3 length: 19 residues. From germline, CDR1 is SGHAT and CDR2 FQNNGV. Unmatched junction bases numbered 14, after V lost 0 bases and J lost 7 bases. The CDR3 DNA sequence: TGTGCCAGCAGCTTAGACCCCCCCAGGGGGCTGGGGGAAAATTCACCCCTCCACTTT. This gives the protein CASSLDPPRGLGENSPLHF.

The V gene is TRBV2, the J gene TRBJ2-5, with D possibly TRBD2 on 5 matching bases. The V and J ends lost 6 bases and 0 bases respectively, with 17 bases between them. Germline CDR1 SNHLY, CDR2 FYNNEI. This CDR3 has 16 residues. The CDR3 loop is CASRGGRSWYQETQYF. CDR3 nucleotides: TGTGCCAGCAGAGGCGGGCGCTCTTGGTACCAAGAGACCCAGTACTTC.

This chain uses TRBV7-9 with TRBJ1-3; the match to TRBD1 covers 9 bases. Germline CDR1 reads SEHNR; CDR2 reads FQNEAQ (reference sequence). The CDR3 spans 17 residues. The V gene end was trimmed by 2 bases and the J gene end by 1 base; junction bases not matched to a gene: 6. CDR3 sequence: CASSLTGQGASGNTIYF. The CDR3 DNA reads TGTGCCAGCAGCTTAACGGGACAGGGAGCATCTGGAAACACCATATATTTT.

CDR3 DNA: TGTGCAAGTCGCTCCGGATCTGGGACAGGGGAGAATGGCTACACCTTC. This codes for CASRSGSGTGENGYTF. V usage is TRBV12-2 and J usage is TRBJ1-2; the table's D call TRBD1 went unverified against the DNA. TRBV12-2 corresponds to a pseudogene. CDR3 length: 16 residues.

The genes are TRBV10-3 and TRBJ1-5; no firm D call. V gave up 8 bases and J gave up 4 bases, with 9 bases separating them. The length of the CDR3 is 12 residues. Germline assignment: CDR1 ENHRY and CDR2 SYGVKD. The CDR3 coding sequence is TGTGCCATCGGCTCGGGGAATCAGCCCCAGCATTTT. Its translation: CAIGSGNQPQHF.

This clone was observed a single time. The chain couples TRBV15 to TRBJ1-5, with a tentative D call TRBD1 (5 bases). CDR3 length: 13 amino acids. Trimming cost V 10 bases and J 3 bases, with 13 bases left between them. Per germline, CDR1 LNHNV and CDR2 YYDKDF (reference sequence). CDR3 sequence: CAISQDTNQPQHF. DNA for the CDR3: TGTGCCATCAGTCAGGACACCAATCAGCCCCAGCATTTT.

The chain joins TRBV7-6 to TRBJ1-3; no clear D gene. Looked up from germline, CDR1 is SGHVS and CDR2 is FNYEAQ. This CDR3 has 14 amino acids. Trimming shortened V by 5 bases and J by 5 bases, and 13 bases separated the two germline ends. CDR3 in amino acids: CASSRTGSRNTIYF. CDR3 DNA sequence: TGTGCCAGCAGCCGGACGGGATCCCGAAACACCATATATTTT.

The chain has TRBV5-1 and TRBJ2-2; 9 positions match TRBD2. V was clipped by 4 bases and J by 1 base; unmatched bases: 11. Germline CDR1 SGHRS, CDR2 YFSETQ. This CDR3 is 18 amino acids long. CDR3 amino acids: CASSPDGSGGLNTGELFF. In DNA form, the CDR3 reads TGCGCCAGCAGCCCCGATGGTAGCGGGGGCCTGAACACCGGGGAGCTGTTTTTT.

The chain couples TRBV6-2 or TRBV6-3 to TRBJ2-1, with 9 bases fitting TRBD1. The CDR3 totals 15 residues. Germline CDR1 and CDR2: MNHEY and SVGEGT. J gave up 1 base and V 4 bases, and 2 bases lay outside the gene matches. Here the CDR3 reads CASSSGTGSYNEQFF. Written as DNA, the CDR3 is TGTGCCAGCAGTTCCGGGACAGGGTCCTACAATGAGCAGTTCTTC.

The chain is built from TRBV6-5 and TRBJ1-1, with D maybe TRBD1 (6 bases). Between the trimmed V and J ends, which lost 0 bases and 5 bases, there was a span of 13 bases. The CDR3 spans 15 residues. From germline, CDR1 is MNHEY and CDR2 SVGAGI. The CDR3 spells CASSYSTGALTEAFF. CDR3 DNA sequence: TGTGCCAGCAGTTACTCGACAGGCGCATTAACTGAAGCTTTCTTT.

The chain uses TRBV6-5 and TRBJ2-7; perhaps TRBD2 as D (6 bases). The CDR3 contains 13 residues. Germline CDR1 reads MNHEY; CDR2 reads SVGAGI. Deletions cut 5 bases from V and 3 bases from J, with 11 bases between. CDR3: CASSPAEGYEQYF. The DNA of the CDR3 is TGTGCCAGCAGTCCGGCGGAGGGCTACGAGCAGTACTTC.

The genes are TRBV24-1 and TRBJ2-5, with 8 positions matching TRBD2. The V gene's germline CDR1 is KGHDR and CDR2 SFDVKD. CDR3 length: 15 amino acids. Germline trimming cut 5 bases from V and 4 bases from J; bases unmatched to any gene: 8. The CDR3 region is CATSAGLGGLETQYF. DNA of the CDR3: TGTGCCACCAGTGCGGGACTAGGGGGGCTAGAGACCCAGTACTTC.

The chain carries TRBV6-2 or TRBV6-3 and TRBJ2-3; D remains unclear. This CDR3 has 11 amino acids. Trimming took 3 bases from V and 8 from J, leaving 6 bases between them. The germline CDR1 and CDR2 sequences are MNHEY and SVGEGT. The CDR3 DNA follows: TGTGCCAGCAGTTATCAGCGTACGCAGTATTTT. This codes for CASSYQRTQYF.

This clone showed up just a few times. This chain connects TRBV4-3 to TRBJ1-1; 8 nucleotides line up with TRBD1. Germline V gene data show CDR1 as LGHNA and CDR2 as YSLEER. The CDR3 has 13 residues. The ends lost 4 bases at V and 4 bases at J; junction bases unmatched: 2. The CDR3, as DNA: TGCGCCAGCAGCCTCACAGGGGGCACTGAAGCTTTCTTT. It yields the protein CASSLTGGTEAFF.